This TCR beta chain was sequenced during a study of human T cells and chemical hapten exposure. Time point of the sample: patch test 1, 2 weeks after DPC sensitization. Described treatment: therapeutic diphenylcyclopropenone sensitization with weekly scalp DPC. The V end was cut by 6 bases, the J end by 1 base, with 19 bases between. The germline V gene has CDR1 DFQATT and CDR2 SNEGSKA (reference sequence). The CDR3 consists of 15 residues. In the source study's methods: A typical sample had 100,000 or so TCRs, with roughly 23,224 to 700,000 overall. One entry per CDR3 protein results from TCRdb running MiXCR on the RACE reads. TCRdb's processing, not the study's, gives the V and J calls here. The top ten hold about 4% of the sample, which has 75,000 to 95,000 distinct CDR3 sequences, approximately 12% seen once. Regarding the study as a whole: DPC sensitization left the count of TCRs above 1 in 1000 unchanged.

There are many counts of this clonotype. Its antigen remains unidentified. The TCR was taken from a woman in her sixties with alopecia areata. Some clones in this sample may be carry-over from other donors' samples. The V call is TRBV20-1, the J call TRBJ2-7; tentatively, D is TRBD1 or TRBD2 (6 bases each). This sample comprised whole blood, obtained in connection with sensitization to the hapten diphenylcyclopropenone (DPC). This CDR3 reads CSAIQTEGGSYEQYF. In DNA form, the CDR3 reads TGCAGTGCCATTCAGACTGAGGGGGGTTCCTACGAGCAGTACTTC.